The clone carrying this TCR beta chain was picked up a small number of times. Primers: 60 Vbeta forward and 13 Jbeta reverse. Produced via immunoSEQ multiplex PCR; TCRdb's table is partial and in-frame only. Among some 140,000 clones, 70% to 80% were seen once, and the ten largest hold less than 4%. The data were obtained in a study of cytomegalovirus exposure and HLA in healthy donors. Study-level information: Out of approximately 400 genotyped donors, roughly 80% belonged to the Caucasian-associated ancestry cluster.

The CDR3 covers 15 residues. J gave up 5 bases and V 3 bases, and 8 bases lay outside the gene matches. Per the germline V gene, CDR1 is LNHDA and CDR2 is SQIVND (reference sequence). The sequence was collected from a man aged 25 to 40 in good health and CMV-seronegative. This chain links TRBV19 with TRBJ2-7, with 9 bases identical to TRBD1. Sample: PBMCs. The CDR3 coding sequence is TGTGCCAGTAGTATCTTGGGGACAGGGCTCCACGAGCAGTACTTC. It specifies CASSILGTGLHEQYF.